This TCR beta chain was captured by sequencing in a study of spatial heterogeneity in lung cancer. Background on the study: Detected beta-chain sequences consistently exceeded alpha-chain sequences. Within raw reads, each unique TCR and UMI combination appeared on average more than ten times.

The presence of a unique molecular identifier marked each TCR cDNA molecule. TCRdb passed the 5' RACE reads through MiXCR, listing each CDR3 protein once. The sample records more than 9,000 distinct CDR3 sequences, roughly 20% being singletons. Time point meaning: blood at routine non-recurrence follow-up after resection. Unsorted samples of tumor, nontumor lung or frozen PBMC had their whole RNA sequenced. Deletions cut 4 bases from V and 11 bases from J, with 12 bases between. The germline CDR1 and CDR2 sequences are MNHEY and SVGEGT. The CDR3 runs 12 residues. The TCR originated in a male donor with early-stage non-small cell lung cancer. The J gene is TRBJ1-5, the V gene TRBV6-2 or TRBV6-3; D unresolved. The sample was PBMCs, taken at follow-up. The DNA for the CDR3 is TGTGCCAGCAGTTTTTCTCCACTGGCCCAGCATTTT. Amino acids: CASSFSPLAQHF.